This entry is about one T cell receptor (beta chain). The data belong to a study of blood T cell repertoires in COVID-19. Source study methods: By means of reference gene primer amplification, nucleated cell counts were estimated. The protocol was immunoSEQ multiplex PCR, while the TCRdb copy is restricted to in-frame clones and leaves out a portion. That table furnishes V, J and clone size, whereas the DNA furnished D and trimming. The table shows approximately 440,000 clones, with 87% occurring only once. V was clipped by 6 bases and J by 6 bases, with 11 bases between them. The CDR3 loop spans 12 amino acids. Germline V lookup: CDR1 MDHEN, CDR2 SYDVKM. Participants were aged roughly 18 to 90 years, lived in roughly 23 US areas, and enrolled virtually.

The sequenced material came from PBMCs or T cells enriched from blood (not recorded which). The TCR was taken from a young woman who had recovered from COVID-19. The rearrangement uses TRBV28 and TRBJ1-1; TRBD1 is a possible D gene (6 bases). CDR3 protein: CASSLRTAEAFF. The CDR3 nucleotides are TGTGCCAGCAGCCTACGGACAGCTGAAGCTTTCTTT.